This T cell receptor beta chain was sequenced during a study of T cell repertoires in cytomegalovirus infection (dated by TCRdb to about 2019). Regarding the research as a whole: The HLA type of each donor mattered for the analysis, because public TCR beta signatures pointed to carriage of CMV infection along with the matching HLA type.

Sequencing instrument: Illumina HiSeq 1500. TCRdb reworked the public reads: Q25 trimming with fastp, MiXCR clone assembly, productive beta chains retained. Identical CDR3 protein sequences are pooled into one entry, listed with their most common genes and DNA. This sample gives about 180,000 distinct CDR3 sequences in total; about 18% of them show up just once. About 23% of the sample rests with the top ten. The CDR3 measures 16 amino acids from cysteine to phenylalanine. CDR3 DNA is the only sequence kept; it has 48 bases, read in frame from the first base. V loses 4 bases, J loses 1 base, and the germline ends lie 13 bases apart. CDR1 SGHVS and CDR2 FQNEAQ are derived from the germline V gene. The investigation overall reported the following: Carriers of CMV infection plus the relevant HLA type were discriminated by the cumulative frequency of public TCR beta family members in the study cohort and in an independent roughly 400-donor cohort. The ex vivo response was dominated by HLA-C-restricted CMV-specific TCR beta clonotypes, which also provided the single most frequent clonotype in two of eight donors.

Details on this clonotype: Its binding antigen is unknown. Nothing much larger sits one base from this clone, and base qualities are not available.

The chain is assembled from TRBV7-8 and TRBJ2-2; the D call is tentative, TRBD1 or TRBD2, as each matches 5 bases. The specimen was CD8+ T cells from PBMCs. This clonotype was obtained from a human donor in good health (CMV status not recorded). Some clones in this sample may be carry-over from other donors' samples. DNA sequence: TGTGCCAGCAGCTCCCGGGGCAAGCTGAACACCGGGGAGCTGTTTTTT. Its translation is CASSSRGKLNTGELFF.